The 9 T cell receptor beta chains given below trace back to one sample, sequenced in a study of blood T cell repertoires in COVID-19. Measured with immunoSEQ multiplex PCR; TCRdb has only the in-frame clones, and not every one. The sample lists 290,000 or so clones; 80% to 85% were seen once. The sequencing sample was made of PBMCs or T cells enriched from blood (not recorded which). These receptor sequences come from a man between 40 and 49 years old who had been exposed to COVID-19.

The chain employs TRBV20-1 and TRBJ2-4; tentative D call: TRBD2 (6 bases). V was cut by 5 bases and J by 0 bases, with 11 bases left in between. Germline assignment: CDR1 DFQATT and CDR2 SNEGSKA (reference sequence). The CDR3 consists of 14 residues. The CDR3: CSAGGGLAKNIQYF. CDR3 nucleotide sequence: TGCAGTGCTGGTGGGGGACTAGCCAAAAACATTCAGTACTTC.

The chain couples TRBV2 to TRBJ1-5, with D possibly being TRBD1 (6 bases). CDR1 and CDR2 from the germline V gene are SNHLY and FYNNEI. V was clipped by 4 bases and J by 7 bases, with 20 bases between them. The CDR3 length is 16 residues. The CDR3 sequence is CASSVGGAGEGQPQHF. The CDR3, as DNA: TGTGCCAGCAGTGTGGGGGGGGCAGGGGAAGGGCAGCCCCAGCATTTT. Looking up the rest from reference TRBV2 and TRBJ1-5 gives the full variable domain: EPEVTQTPSHQVTQMGQEVILRCVPISNHLYFYWYRQILGQKVEFLVSFYNNEISEKSEIFDDQFSVERPDGSNFTLKIRSTKLEDSAMYFCASSVGGAGEGQPQHFGDGTRLSIL.

The V and J genes are TRBV5-1 and TRBJ1-2; TRBD1 matches at 7 bases. The CDR3 is 14 residues long. V was clipped by 4 bases and J by 5 bases; unmatched bases: 8. Germline lookup yields CDR1 SGHRS and CDR2 YFSETQ. This CDR3 is CASSAVRDSYGYTF. In DNA, the CDR3 is TGCGCCAGCAGCGCGGTCCGGGACAGTTATGGCTACACCTTC.

The chain uses TRBV25-1 and TRBJ2-1; 14 bases map to TRBD2. CDR1 is MGHDK and CDR2 is SYGVNS in the germline V gene. With 3 bases clipped from V and 6 bases from J, the junction kept 4 bases outside the gene matches. This CDR3 comprises 16 residues. CDR3 in amino acids: CASSDHGLAGGNEQFF. DNA of the CDR3: TGTGCCAGCAGTGACCACGGACTAGCGGGAGGCAATGAGCAGTTCTTC.

J is TRBJ2-7 and V is TRBV5-6, with D unresolved. Trimming stripped 3 bases from V and 0 bases from J, with 16 bases between. The CDR3 contains 16 residues. Germline lookup yields CDR1 SGHDT and CDR2 YYEEEE. CDR3 in amino acids: CASSSLLVGGSYEQYF. The CDR3 region has the DNA TGTGCCAGCAGCTCCCTCCTAGTAGGTGGCTCCTACGAGCAGTACTTC.

The chain carries TRBV18 and TRBJ1-2, with D possibly matching TRBD1 (6 bases). This CDR3 region has 14 residues. Trimming removed 3 bases from V and 4 bases from J, with 12 bases in between. Germline V lookup: CDR1 KGHSH, CDR2 LQKENI. The CDR3 region has the DNA TGTGCCAGCTCACCGTTAGACAGGTCCTATGGCTACACCTTC. It encodes CASSPLDRSYGYTF. Supplemented by reference TRBV18 and TRBJ1-2, the full variable domain reads NAGVMQNPRHLVRRRGQEARLRCSPMKGHSHVYWYRQLPEEGLKFMVYLQKENIIDESGMPKERFSAEFPKEGPSILRIQQVVRGDSAAYFCASSPLDRSYGYTFGSGTRLTVV.

This sequence joins TRBV21-1 and TRBJ1-3; the D call of TRBD1 is as the table states it, not checked on the DNA. TRBV21-1 is a known pseudogene. The CDR3 runs 18 residues. In DNA, the CDR3 is TGTGCCAGCAGCAAAGATCGAGGGACAGGGCTTATGTCAAACACCATATATTTT. It encodes CASSKDRGTGLMSNTIYF.

CDR3 sequence reads: CASSMGYRDEQYF. In DNA form, the CDR3 reads TGTGCCAGTAGTATGGGCTACAGGGACGAGCAGTACTTC. The chain has TRBV19 and TRBJ2-7; D may be TRBD1 (6 bases). This CDR3 is 13 amino acids long. V was shortened by 3 bases and J by 5 bases, with 11 bases between the two germline ends. CDR1 LNHDA and CDR2 SQIVND come from the germline V gene (reference sequence).

There are a few counts of this clone. The chain is built from TRBV30 and TRBJ2-3, with D possibly being TRBD2 (6 bases). This CDR3 has 14 amino acids. Between the trimmed V and J ends, which lost 8 bases and 4 bases, there was a span of 19 bases. CDR1 GTSNPN and CDR2 SVGIG come from the germline V gene (reference sequence). This CDR3 is CARTGTGSPDTQYF. For the CDR3, the DNA is TGTGCCCGGACCGGTACCGGGAGCCCAGATACGCAGTATTTT.